This T cell receptor beta chain comes out of a study of T cell changes during pregnancy in multiple sclerosis. V shed 6 bases and J shed 0 bases, with 21 bases lying between them. CDR1 is KGHSY and CDR2 is FQNENV in the germline V gene. There are 18 residues in the CDR3. TCRdb's table, derived via immunoSEQ multiplex PCR, lists solely in-frame clones and lacks some. The sample lists tens of thousands of clones, roughly 93% occurring once. The receptor comes from a female donor with multiple sclerosis, enrolled in a pregnancy study. The gene calls are TRBV16 and TRBJ2-1; perhaps TRBD2 as D (5 bases). The specimen comprised peripheral blood, sampled in the second trimester of pregnancy. The CDR3 DNA sequence: TGTGCCAGCAGTCCGAGTAGCGCGCGACTGAGCTCCTACAATGAGCAGTTCTTC. Amino acids: CASSPSSARLSSYNEQFF.